This TCR beta chain was documented in a study of shared clonotypes between healthy human individuals. Libraries were prepared by immunoSEQ multiplex PCR; TCRdb keeps only in-frame clonotypes and omits some of them. Found here are about 490,000 clones, around 85% of them singletons; the top ten hold 12%. This CDR3 comprises 16 residues. J gave up 7 bases and V 2 bases, and 11 bases lay outside the gene matches. Germline CDR1 and CDR2: SGHTA and FQGNSA. The genes are TRBV7-2 and TRBJ2-7; 10 bases are a match to TRBD2. Source material: PBMCs. This TCR was sampled from a woman aged 40 to 55 in good health. Some clones in this sample may be carry-over from other donors' samples. DNA of the CDR3: TGTGCCAGCAGCTTAACTGCTAGCGGGAGCCTGGGGGAGCAGTACTTC. Its translation: CASSLTASGSLGEQYF.